This TCR beta chain was sequenced during a study of blood T cell repertoires in COVID-19. Data came from immunoSEQ multiplex PCR; TCRdb stores just in-frame clones and leaves some out. This sample has 200,000 to 250,000 clones, with roughly nine tenths found just once. The sequencing sample was made of peripheral blood. The source of this sequence is a man aged 60 to 69 who had recovered from COVID-19.

The DNA of the CDR3 is TGTGCCAGCAGCCCCCGGCAGGGGGCCTACGAGCAGTACTTC. This translates into CASSPRQGAYEQYF. V usage is TRBV6-5 and J usage is TRBJ2-7; TRBD1 matches at 7 bases. From germline, CDR1 is MNHEY and CDR2 SVGAGI. CDR3 length: 14 amino acids. The junction had 7 bases not matched to a gene; V was cut back by 6 bases and J by 2 bases.